The 20 T cell receptor beta chains listed next were all sequenced from one sample in a study of cytomegalovirus exposure and HLA in healthy donors. PCR amplification relied on 60 Vbeta primers (plus 13 Jbeta primers). Sequencing used immunoSEQ multiplex PCR; TCRdb keeps in-frame clones, though not all of them. The data show 100,000 to 150,000 clones, with roughly 85% seen just once and roughly 1.1% held by the top ten. The sequencing sample was made of PBMCs. All receptors derive from a boy between 5 and 17 years old in good health and CMV-seronegative.

The rearrangement uses TRBV19 and TRBJ2-1; possible D gene TRBD2, 6 bases. V lost 5 bases and J 6 bases, leaving 11 bases between the germline ends. Per germline, CDR1 LNHDA and CDR2 SQIVND (reference sequence). The CDR3 is 13 residues long. Written as DNA, the CDR3 is TGTGCCAGTAGTTGGGCACTAGCCAATGAGCAGTTCTTC. Residues: CASSWALANEQFF.

The chain joins TRBV10-3 to TRBJ2-3; 9 bases line up with TRBD2. The V gene end was trimmed by 0 bases and the J gene end by 4 bases; junction bases not matched to a gene: 2. The length of the CDR3 is 15 residues. In germline, CDR1 is ENHRY, CDR2 SYGVKD. In DNA, the CDR3 is TGTGCCATCAGTGAGTCGGGCGGGAGGGCAGATACGCAGTATTTT. Encoded protein: CAISESGGRADTQYF.

The V call is TRBV27, the J call TRBJ1-1, with D unresolved. Per germline, CDR1 MNHEY and CDR2 SMNVEV (reference sequence). The CDR3 consists of 14 residues. Trimming removed 4 bases at V and 3 bases at J, with 12 bases between. CDR3 region: CASSSLEVDTEAFF. The CDR3 DNA reads TGTGCCAGCAGTTCCCTTGAGGTGGACACTGAAGCTTTCTTT.

V gene TRBV25-1 combines with J gene TRBJ2-1, with 8 bases matching TRBD2. Looked up from germline, CDR1 is MGHDK and CDR2 is SYGVNS. The length of the CDR3 is 13 residues. Unmatched junction bases numbered 6, after V lost 2 bases and J lost 12 bases. CDR3 nucleotides: TGTGCCAGCAGTGAAGGGGGACTAGTGTGGCAGTTCTTC. Its translation: CASSEGGLVWQFF.

The rearrangement links TRBV2 to TRBJ1-6; 10 bases map to TRBD1. This CDR3 contains 15 residues. The trim removed 6 bases at V and 9 bases at J, leaving 8 bases unmatched. CDR1 is SNHLY, CDR2 FYNNEI, per germline. The CDR3 sequence: CASRVDRGSGSPLHF. The CDR3 DNA reads as TGTGCCAGCAGGGTGGACAGGGGGTCCGGTTCACCCCTCCACTTT. The variable domain in full, completed from reference TRBV2 and TRBJ1-6, reads EPEVTQTPSHQVTQMGQEVILRCVPISNHLYFYWYRQILGQKVEFLVSFYNNEISEKSEIFDDQFSVERPDGSNFTLKIRSTKLEDSAMYFCASRVDRGSGSPLHFGNGTRLTVT.

This clone came up once. The chain links TRBV5-1 to TRBJ2-7; 8 bases are a match to TRBD2. The CDR3 is 17 residues long. Germline CDR1 and CDR2: SGHRS and YFSETQ. Germline trimming cut 0 bases from V and 0 bases from J; bases unmatched to any gene: 8. Here the CDR3 reads CASSLGGSGGPSYEQYF. The CDR3 nucleotides are TGCGCCAGCAGCTTGGGGGGTTCGGGAGGGCCCTCCTACGAGCAGTACTTC.

The V gene is TRBV18, the J gene TRBJ2-2, with D perhaps matching TRBD1 (6 bases). This CDR3 is built from 16 residues. V was clipped by 3 bases and J by 5 bases, with 16 bases between them. Looked up from germline, CDR1 is KGHSH and CDR2 is LQKENI. CDR3 region: CASSPGLQGRTGELFF. The CDR3 DNA sequence: TGTGCCAGCTCACCGGGGCTACAGGGCCGTACCGGGGAGCTGTTTTTT. Variable domain in full (rest from reference TRBV18 and TRBJ2-2): NAGVMQNPRHLVRRRGQEARLRCSPMKGHSHVYWYRQLPEEGLKFMVYLQKENIIDESGMPKERFSAEFPKEGPSILRIQQVVRGDSAAYFCASSPGLQGRTGELFFGEGSRLTVL.

This clone was observed a single time. The rearrangement joins TRBV6-5 to TRBJ1-2; D is perhaps TRBD1 (5 bases). Germline V gives CDR1 MNHEY, CDR2 SVGAGI. Between the trimmed V and J ends, which lost 2 bases and 5 bases, there was a span of 6 bases. The CDR3 covers 12 residues. In DNA form, the CDR3 reads TGTGCCAGCAGTTACGGGGGGTATGGCTACACCTTC. Its translation: CASSYGGYGYTF.

The gene calls are TRBV7-2 and TRBJ2-5; TRBD2 matches at 10 bases. The V segment lost 8 bases and the J segment 5 bases; nucleotides outside the gene matches: 8. Germline lookup yields CDR1 SGHTA and CDR2 FQGNSA. CDR3 length: 14 amino acids. The chain's CDR3 is CASRASGSRETQYF. For the CDR3, the DNA is TGTGCCAGCCGGGCTAGCGGGAGTAGGGAGACCCAGTACTTC.

CDR3 loop: CSVEDPGDTQYF. The CDR3 DNA reads as TGCAGCGTTGAAGATCCGGGAGATACGCAGTATTTT. The J gene is TRBJ2-3, the V gene TRBV29-1, with D hard to call. The germline V gene encodes CDR1 SQVTM and CDR2 ANQGSEA. The CDR3 is 12 amino acids. V was trimmed by 0 bases and J by 5 bases, leaving 6 bases between them.

The rearrangement links TRBV25-1 to TRBJ2-5; weak D call: TRBD2 (6 bases). CDR3 length: 15 amino acids. Germline loops: CDR1 MGHDK, CDR2 SYGVNS. Trimming pared 3 bases from V and 4 bases from J, leaving 15 bases between. The CDR3 sequence is CASSDWGEGTETQYF. CDR3 DNA: TGTGCCAGCAGTGATTGGGGGGAAGGGACAGAGACCCAGTACTTC. The variable domain in full, with the rest retrieved from reference TRBV25-1 and TRBJ2-5, is EADIYQTPRYLVIGTGKKITLECSQTMGHDKMYWYQQDPGMELHLIHYSYGVNSTEKGDLSSESTVSRIRTEHFPLTLESARPSHTSQYLCASSDWGEGTETQYFGPGTRLLVL.

The rearrangement joins TRBV5-1 to TRBJ2-5, with D possibly matching TRBD2 (6 bases). The CDR3 runs to 13 residues. Germline assignment: CDR1 SGHRS and CDR2 YFSETQ. CDR3 residues: CASRLWGEETQYF. DNA of the CDR3: TGCGCTAGCCGCTTGTGGGGGGAAGAGACCCAGTACTTC.

The chain couples TRBV5-6 to TRBJ2-7, with D perhaps TRBD1 (5 bases). CDR3 length: 12 residues. V lost 2 bases and J lost 6, with 9 bases in between. Germline V gene data show CDR1 as SGHDT and CDR2 as YYEEEE. This CDR3 reads CASSFGAAEQYF. The CDR3 nucleotides are TGTGCCAGCAGCTTTGGGGCGGCCGAGCAGTACTTC.

The genes are TRBV6-1 and TRBJ1-2; D gene ambiguous. The CDR3 has 15 residues. Deletions cut 4 bases from V and 1 base from J, with 13 bases between. Looked up from germline, CDR1 is MNHNS and CDR2 is SASEGT. CDR3 amino acids: CASSAIRQSNYGYTF. As DNA, the CDR3 is TGTGCCAGCAGTGCAATCCGACAAAGTAACTATGGCTACACCTTC.

The J gene is TRBJ2-7, the V gene TRBV4-1; 9 bases match TRBD2. The germline CDR1 and CDR2 sequences are MGHRA and YSYEKL. Trimming removed 3 bases from V and 0 bases from J; junction bases left unmatched: 9. The CDR3 spans 17 residues. CDR3 coding DNA: TGCGCCAGCAGCCAGACGACACTAGCGGGTAACTCCTACGAGCAGTACTTC. Its protein is CASSQTTLAGNSYEQYF.

This chain links TRBV5-6 with TRBJ2-3; TRBD2 aligns across 7 bases. From germline, CDR1 is SGHDT and CDR2 YYEEEE. This CDR3 comprises 16 residues. J gave up 3 bases and V 4 bases, and 11 bases lay outside the gene matches. This chain's CDR3 is CASSDGSWGGTDTQYF. Here the CDR3 DNA reads TGTGCCAGCAGCGACGGGAGTTGGGGGGGAACAGATACGCAGTATTTT.

This rearrangement joins TRBV9 to TRBJ1-1; TRBD1 matches at 7 bases. The trim removed 3 bases at V and 10 bases at J, leaving 12 bases unmatched. This CDR3 has 14 amino acids. Germline assignment: CDR1 SGDLS and CDR2 YYNGEE. CDR3 amino acids: CASSGSTGQTPAFF. CDR3 nucleotides: TGTGCCAGCAGCGGATCGACAGGGCAGACCCCAGCTTTCTTT.

This CDR3 reads CASSQNGFSEAFF. CDR3 bases: TGTGCCAGCAGCCAAAACGGGTTTTCTGAAGCTTTCTTT. The rearrangement uses TRBV16 and TRBJ1-1; no clear D gene. V gave up 2 bases and J gave up 6 bases, with 10 bases separating them. Germline V gene lookup returns CDR1 KGHSY and CDR2 FQNENV. The CDR3 loop spans 13 amino acids.

Concerning this clone: At one end, the junction sequence differs from germline, possibly due to a read error. The chain recombines TRBV19 with TRBJ2-4, with TRBD2 identical over 10 bases. From germline, CDR1 is LNHDA and CDR2 SQIVND (reference sequence). The CDR3 spans 14 residues. CDR3 sequence reads: CASKPGLAIGTVHF. CDR3 nucleotide sequence: TGTGCCAGTAAGCCGGGACTAGCGATTGGCACGGTACACTTC. The variable domain in full, completed from reference TRBV19 and TRBJ2-4, reads DGGITQSPKYLFRKEGQNVTLSCEQNLNHDAMYWYRQDPGQGLRLIYYSQIVNDFQKGDIAEGYSVSREKKESFPLTVTSAQKNPTAFYLCASKPGLAIGTVHFGAGTRLSVL.

As for this clone: This same CDR3 is encoded by further DNA sequences in the sample. The chain has TRBV19 and TRBJ1-1; D is unclear. V was clipped by 3 bases and J by 0 bases, with 5 bases between them. The CDR3 has 13 residues. Germline V gene lookup returns CDR1 LNHDA and CDR2 SQIVND (reference sequence). CDR3 in DNA: TGTGCCAGTAGTATTTCCATGAACACTGAAGCTTTCTTT. This gives the protein CASSISMNTEAFF. The variable domain in full, with the rest retrieved from reference TRBV19 and TRBJ1-1, is DGGITQSPKYLFRKEGQNVTLSCEQNLNHDAMYWYRQDPGQGLRLIYYSQIVNDFQKGDIAEGYSVSREKKESFPLTVTSAQKNPTAFYLCASSISMNTEAFFGQGTRLTVV.